This note documents a single T cell receptor (beta chain) sequence. This clonotype occurred a few times. Its binding antigen is unknown. No base quality values were provided; no much bigger clone lies one nucleotide off. The library was prepared using 5' RACE. The sequencer was an Illumina HiSeq 2500. A second PCR of 7 to 11 cycles was run with a J-beta primer mix and a sample-barcoded 5' primer. A unique molecular identifier was introduced onto each TCR beta cDNA molecule by a template-switch 5' adaptor carrying 12 random nucleotides. Each sample yielded at least 2.5 million CDR3-containing paired-end reads. First-strand cDNA was synthesized from all RNA with the Mint cDNA synthesis kit, primed by a TRBC-specific oligonucleotide. Following uracil-DNA glycosylase treatment, a first 18-cycle PCR with universal primers M1SS and BC2_uni_R was performed on all cDNA. In the source study's methods: For normalization, 1 million high-quality reads, each with a distinct molecular identifier, were randomly selected from each sample. Reads sharing molecular identifiers were discarded rather than binned into consensus sequences. CDR3 identification, clonotype clustering and error correction used MiTCR with a Q25 quality threshold and the strictest error-elimination algorithm. Lower-bound total TCR beta diversity was estimated with a nonparametric unseen species model using Euler transformation. TCRdb handled the public reads itself, with Q25 trimming in fastp and clone calling in MiXCR, and kept productive beta chains. CDR3 protein duplicates are merged, each entry listing the most common genes and DNA. These V and J calls originate from TCRdb's pipeline instead of the authors' own analysis. This sample lists about 940,000 distinct CDR3 sequences; roughly 48% were detected once. Together, the top ten hold roughly 12% of the sample.

These data are taken from a study of blood T cells in healthy people across ages (dated by TCRdb to the mid-2010s). About the investigation overall: In model experiments, template switching captured about one uniquely barcoded TCR beta cDNA molecule for every two T cells. For two donors (one aged 18 to 29 and one aged 80 or older), the study analyzed two additional independent replicas of 1 million unique cDNA reads from the same blood draw. Using deep sequencing normalized with unique cDNA molecular identifiers, the study measured how TCR beta repertoire diversity changes with age. To avoid experimental bias, donors of different ages were distributed randomly across sequencing lanes. Donors were grouped into four age groups: young (average 16 years), middle-aged (around 39), aged (about 59) and long-lived (around 80).

The germline V gene provides CDR1 MNHEY and CDR2 SVGAGI. Trimming takes 10 bases from V and 3 bases from J, and the germline ends sit 12 bases apart. The CDR3, cysteine through phenylalanine, is 12 amino acids long. CDR3 DNA only is kept here, 36 bases in frame from base 1. The donors were under 40 Caucasian individuals from Russia, aged 6 to 90 years, who were systemically healthy. About 10 milliliters of peripheral blood were collected from each donor into EDTA-treated Vacutainer tubes. Ficoll-Paque density-gradient centrifugation was used to isolate PBMCs, with at least 6 million obtained per sample. Total RNA was extracted from PBMCs with Trizol reagent, with at least 5 micrograms obtained per sample. Naive CD45RAhigh/CD27high T cell percentages were measured by flow cytometry on a PBMC aliquot from every donor. The full study reports these points: As age increased, observed TCR beta diversity per million T cells dropped in a roughly linear way, and a significant reduction was already evident by age 40. Estimates of total diversity based on one million sequenced T cells were regarded as lower bounds and as underestimates. The long-lived group showed more naive CD4+ T cells, fewer expanded clones and increased TCR diversity than the aged group, suggesting age selection. A strong correlation was found between observed TCR beta diversity and the percentage of naive T cells measured by flow cytometry. Because profiling used bulk unsorted PBMCs, naive and antigen-experienced compartments could not be compared conclusively. Because donor CMV infection status was unknown, age-related changes in expanded clonotypes were potentially confounded.

The sequence was collected from a man aged 30-40 years in good health. Rearrangement joined TRBV6-5 to TRBJ1-2; the D gene is not confidently resolved. The sequencing input was blood. The base sequence is TGTGCCACCGACCCCCCAGACTATGGCTACACCTTC. It encodes CATDPPDYGYTF.